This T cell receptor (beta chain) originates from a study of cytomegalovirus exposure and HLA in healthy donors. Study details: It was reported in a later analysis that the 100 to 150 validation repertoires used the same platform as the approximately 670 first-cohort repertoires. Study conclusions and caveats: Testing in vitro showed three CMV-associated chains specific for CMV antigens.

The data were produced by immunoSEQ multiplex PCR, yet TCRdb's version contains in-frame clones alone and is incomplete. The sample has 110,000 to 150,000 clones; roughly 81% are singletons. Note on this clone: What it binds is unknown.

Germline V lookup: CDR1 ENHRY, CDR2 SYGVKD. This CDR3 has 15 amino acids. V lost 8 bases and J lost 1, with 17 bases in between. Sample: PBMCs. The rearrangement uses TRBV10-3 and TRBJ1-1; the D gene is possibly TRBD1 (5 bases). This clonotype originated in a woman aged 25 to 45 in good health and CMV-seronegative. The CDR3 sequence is CAIRRSGASNTEAFF. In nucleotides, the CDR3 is TGTGCCATCCGGCGATCTGGGGCGTCGAACACTGAAGCTTTCTTT.